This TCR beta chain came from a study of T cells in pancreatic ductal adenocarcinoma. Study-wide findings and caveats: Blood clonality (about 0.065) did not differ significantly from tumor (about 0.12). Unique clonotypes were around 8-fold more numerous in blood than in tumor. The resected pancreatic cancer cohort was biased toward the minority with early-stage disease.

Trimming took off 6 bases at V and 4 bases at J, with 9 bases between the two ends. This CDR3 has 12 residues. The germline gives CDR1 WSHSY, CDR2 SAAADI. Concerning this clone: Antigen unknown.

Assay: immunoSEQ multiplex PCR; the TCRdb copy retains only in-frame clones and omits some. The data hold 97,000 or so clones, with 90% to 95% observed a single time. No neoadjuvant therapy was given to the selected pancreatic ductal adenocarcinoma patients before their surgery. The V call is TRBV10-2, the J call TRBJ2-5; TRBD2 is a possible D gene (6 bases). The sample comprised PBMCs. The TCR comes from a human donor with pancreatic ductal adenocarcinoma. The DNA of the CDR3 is TGCGCCAGCAGACGCGGGACAGAGACCCAGTACTTC. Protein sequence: CASRRGTETQYF.